These T cell receptor beta chains were read from a single sample in a study of regulatory T cells in long-lasting Graves disease. TCRdb reanalysed the multiplex PCR reads using MiXCR and keeps one entry per CDR3 protein. The data hold a few hundred thousand distinct CDR3 sequences, with roughly 23% observed a single time. The sequences come from peripheral blood mononuclear cells (PBMCs), collected when the disease was refractory, from a patient treated with antithyroid drugs. These receptors came from a female donor with Graves disease. The CDR3 runs from the conserved cysteine through the conserved F or W. D genes are given only for firm matches. For some rows the clone size is stated as once, few or many, or as a class when expanded; others skip it.

TRBJ1-6 | TRBV28 | many | . | CASSFIQPSQYSPLHF | TGTGCCAGCAGTTTTATTCAACCCTCTCAGTATTCACCCCTCCACTTT
TRBJ2-7 | TRBV11-1 | few | TRBD1 | CASSIDRGLTYEQYF | TGTGCCAGCAGCATTGACAGGGGCCTTACCTACGAGCAGTACTTC
TRBJ2-7 | TRBV14 | . | . | CASSSIPGYEQYF | TGTGCCAGCAGCTCGATCCCGGGCTACGAGCAGTACTTC
TRBJ2-2 | TRBV2 | many | . | CASSLGQYTGELFF | TGTGCCAGCAGCTTAGGGCAGTACACCGGGGAGCTGTTTTTT
TRBJ2-5 | TRBV30 | few | . | CAWSPGRLQETQYF | TGTGCCTGGAGTCCCGGTCGTCTCCAAGAGACCCAGTACTTC
TRBJ2-7 | TRBV7-2 | few | . | CASSSLTSSYEQYF | TGTGCCAGCAGCTCACTTACCAGCTCCTACGAGCAGTACTTC
TRBJ2-7 | TRBV3-1 | few | TRBD2 | CASSQLAGTYEQYF | TGTGCCAGCAGCCAACTAGCGGGAACCTACGAGCAGTACTTC
TRBJ1-2 | TRBV14 | many | . | CASSHPSGFDHTF | TGTGCCAGCAGCCACCCCTCGGGGTTTGATCACACCTTC
TRBJ2-2 | TRBV3-1 | many | TRBD1 | CASSPGQVTGELFF | TGTGCCAGCAGCCCCGGACAGGTCACCGGGGAGCTGTTTTTT
TRBJ1-2 | TRBV7-8 | . | TRBD1 | CASSLTISGTGYYGYTF | TGTGCCAGCAGCTTAACGATCTCCGGGACAGGGTACTATGGCTACACCTTC
TRBJ2-7 | TRBV6-2/TRBV6-3 | few | . | CASSEVLAPTYEQYF | TGTGCCAGCAGTGAAGTCCTAGCGCCAACCTACGAGCAGTACTTC
TRBJ1-2 | TRBV18 | . | TRBD1 | CASSPGTASDYGYTF | TGTGCCAGCTCACCAGGGACAGCCTCCGACTATGGCTACACCTTC
TRBJ1-2 | TRBV27 | . | . | CASSRKGSYGYTF | TGTGCCAGCAGCCGAAAGGGATCTTATGGCTACACCTTC
TRBJ1-1 | TRBV11-3 | . | . | CASSLETLLGQMGTEAFF | TGTGCCAGCAGCTTAGAAACGCTTCTTGGACAAATGGGGACTGAAGCTTTCTTT
TRBJ2-3 | TRBV12-3/TRBV12-4 | . | TRBD2 | CASRGAGVGTDTQYF | TGTGCCAGCAGGGGAGCGGGAGTCGGCACAGATACGCAGTATTTT
TRBJ1-1 | TRBV6-1 | . | . | CASRPGRLNTEAFF | TGTGCCAGCAGGCCGGGACGGCTGAACACTGAAGCTTTCTTT
TRBJ1-3 | TRBV6-5 | . | TRBD1 | CASSYGSGTEENTIYF | TGTGCCAGCAGTTACGGTTCCGGGACAGAAGAAAACACCATATATTTT
TRBJ1-3 | TRBV6-1 | . | . | CASTQRGVGNTMYF | TGTGCCAGCACCCAAAGGGGAGTCGGAAACACCATGTATTTT
TRBJ1-6 | TRBV11-3 | few | . | CASSLTDAPLHF | TGTGCCAGCAGCTTAACGGACGCACCCCTCCACTTT
TRBJ1-5 | TRBV27 | . | . | CASSPTYAGPQPQHF | TGTGCCAGCAGTCCTACGTACGCAGGGCCCCAGCCCCAGCATTTT
TRBJ2-5 | TRBV4-1 | few | TRBD2 | CASSPTSGGARGRETQYF | TGCGCCAGCAGCCCGACTAGCGGGGGGGCGCGAGGTCGAGAGACCCAGTACTTC
TRBJ1-5 | TRBV12-3/TRBV12-4 | many | . | CASAGYGQPQHF | TGTGCCAGCGCAGGGTACGGTCAGCCCCAGCATTTT
TRBJ1-2 | TRBV7-9 | many | . | CASSLGGHGYTF | TGTGCCAGCAGCTTAGGGGGACATGGCTACACCTTC
TRBJ2-5 | TRBV9 | few | TRBD2 | CASSVSQRGAQETQYF | TGTGCCAGCAGCGTTTCTCAGCGGGGGGCCCAAGAGACCCAGTACTTC
TRBJ2-7 | TRBV28 | many | . | CASSLSWGSEQYF | TGTGCCAGCAGTTTAAGCTGGGGGAGCGAGCAGTACTTC
TRBJ2-7 | TRBV20-1 | . | . | CSATIYTDGKQYF | TGCAGTGCTACGATCTACACCGACGGGAAGCAGTACTTC
TRBJ2-2 | TRBV20-1 | few | TRBD1 | CSARKQGSRGELFF | TGCAGTGCTAGGAAACAGGGGAGTCGCGGGGAGCTGTTTTTT
TRBJ1-1 | TRBV28 | many | . | CASSSHRVVSTEAFF | TGTGCCAGCAGTTCACACAGGGTTGTGAGCACTGAAGCTTTCTTT
TRBJ1-2 | TRBV7-2 | many | TRBD1 | CASSLGPTGGFNYGYTF | TGTGCCAGCAGCTTAGGGCCCACAGGGGGCTTTAACTATGGCTACACCTTC
TRBJ2-1 | TRBV19 | . | TRBD1 | CASSGGQGPYNEQFF | TGTGCCAGTAGTGGGGGACAGGGCCCCTACAATGAGCAGTTCTTC
TRBJ2-3 | TRBV10-3 | few | . | CAISSPLNPSTDTQYF | TGTGCCATCAGTTCCCCCTTAAACCCCAGCACAGATACGCAGTATTTT
TRBJ1-5 | TRBV27 | many | . | CASSLTGRQPQHF | TGTGCCAGCAGTCTTACAGGGAGGCAGCCCCAGCATTTT
TRBJ1-5 | TRBV6-5 | . | TRBD1 | CASSYSSGGNQPQHF | TGTGCCAGCAGTTACTCGTCAGGGGGGAATCAGCCCCAGCATTTT
TRBJ1-1 | TRBV12-3/TRBV12-4 | many | . | CASSFDSSNTEAFF | TGTGCCAGCAGTTTCGATAGTTCGAACACTGAAGCTTTCTTT
TRBJ1-2 | TRBV20-1 | many | TRBD1 | CSASSGGLAKGYTF | TGCAGTGCTAGCTCAGGGGGCCTGGCTAAGGGCTACACCTTC
TRBJ2-7 | TRBV6-5 | few | TRBD2 | CASSSHSGRDYEQYF | TGTGCCAGCAGTTCGCATAGCGGGAGGGACTACGAGCAGTACTTC
TRBJ2-3 | TRBV6-2/TRBV6-3 | . | TRBD2 | CASSYALAASTDTQYF | TGTGCCAGCAGTTACGCACTAGCGGCAAGCACAGATACGCAGTATTTT
TRBJ1-1 | TRBV11-2 | many | . | CASSQNTVNTEAFF | TGTGCCAGCAGCCAAAATACAGTGAACACTGAAGCTTTCTTT
TRBJ2-5 | TRBV6-2/TRBV6-3 | many | TRBD1 | CASSEGTGGFETQYF | TGTGCCAGCAGTGAAGGGACAGGGGGTTTTGAGACCCAGTACTTC
TRBJ2-7 | TRBV20-1 | many | TRBD1 | CSALPGTEPYEQYF | TGCAGTGCCCTGCCCGGGACAGAGCCCTACGAGCAGTACTTC
TRBJ1-5 | TRBV27 | . | TRBD1 | CASRGTGGVGSNQPQHF | TGTGCCAGCAGGGGGACAGGGGGCGTTGGGAGCAATCAGCCCCAGCATTTT
TRBJ2-7 | TRBV11-3 | many | . | CASSHPAGTVKYEQYF | TGTGCCAGCAGCCACCCGGCCGGGACGGTCAAGTACGAGCAGTACTTC
TRBJ2-5 | TRBV9 | . | TRBD1 | CASSLGQGIQETQYF | TGTGCCAGCAGCTTGGGACAGGGCATTCAAGAGACCCAGTACTTC
TRBJ2-2 | TRBV15 | . | . | CATERVNTGELFF | TGTGCCACCGAAAGGGTGAACACCGGGGAGCTGTTTTTT
TRBJ1-1 | TRBV6-1 | many | . | CASRVMNTEAFF | TGTGCCAGCAGGGTCATGAACACTGAAGCTTTCTTT
TRBJ2-7 | TRBV7-4 | once | . | CASSLGWNRADEQYF | TGTGCCAGCAGCTTAGGTTGGAATAGAGCAGACGAGCAGTACTTC
TRBJ2-2 | TRBV5-1 | many | TRBD2 | CASSWTSGTGELFF | TGTGCCAGCAGCTGGACTAGCGGCACCGGGGAGCTGTTTTTT
TRBJ1-1 | TRBV19 | few | TRBD1 | CASSIGQASTEAFF | TGTGCCAGTAGTATCGGACAGGCTAGCACTGAAGCTTTCTTT
TRBJ1-2 | TRBV7-2 | many | . | CASSLHLGADYGYTF | TGTGCCAGCAGCTTACATCTGGGCGCGGACTATGGCTACACCTTC
TRBJ2-7 | TRBV25-1 | few | . | CASSALEAWGEQYF | TGTGCCAGCAGTGCCCTTGAGGCCTGGGGCGAGCAGTACTTC
TRBJ2-4 | TRBV7-8 | many | . | CASSSFGAKNIQYF | TGTGCCAGCAGCTCGTTTGGGGCCAAAAACATTCAGTACTTC
TRBJ2-6 | TRBV20-1 | . | . | CSARGAATGANVLTF | TGCAGTGCTAGGGGTGCGGCGACTGGGGCCAACGTCCTGACTTTC